The source of this T cell receptor (beta chain) is a study of blood T cell repertoires in COVID-19. About the research overall: Spain, Italy and the United States supplied samples that represented acute and convalescent COVID-19.

This CDR3 region has 15 residues. J gave up 6 bases and V 2 bases, and 2 bases lay outside the gene matches. In germline, CDR1 is SGHAT, CDR2 FQNNGV. This clone was picked up a small number of times. In the source study's methods: For nucleated cells, counts were estimated from reference gene primer amplification. Generated by immunoSEQ multiplex PCR, the TCRdb table keeps only in-frame clones and is missing some. The V and J calls and clone size are taken from that table; D and trimming were inferred from the DNA. The sample yields roughly 140,000 clones, about four fifths seen once. This TCR came from a man in his 70s who had recovered from COVID-19. Material for sequencing was peripheral blood. V and J are TRBV11-2 and TRBJ2-2; 11 nucleotides line up with TRBD2. The CDR3 bases are TGTGCCAGCAGCTTACTAGCGGGAGGATCCGGGGAGCTGTTTTTT. This gives the protein CASSLLAGGSGELFF.